The entry below describes one TCR beta chain. Antigen: not known. These data originate in a study of Ad26.COV2.S vaccination and SARS-CoV-2 variants. Study as a whole: The authors gave Ad26.COV2.S intramuscularly, either once or twice 56 days apart. The study, taken as a whole, reports: Using TCR breadth and depth analyses may have led to underestimated total T cell responses.

The CDR3 contains 14 residues. Germline lookup yields CDR1 KGHSH and CDR2 LQKENI. V dropped 4 bases and J dropped 4 bases, with 13 bases sitting between them. Clones were read by immunoSEQ multiplex PCR, and TCRdb kept only the in-frame ones, dropping some. There are roughly 410,000 clones in the sample; about four fifths occur only once, and 7.4% lies in the top ten. Noted treatment: some 20 received Ad26.COV2.S at low or high dose, single or two shots; roughly 5 received placebo; per-sample allocation not given. Specimen acquisition occurred on day 63 following the initial vaccine or placebo injection. This adult donor, from Boston, was 18-55 years old. Vaccination used an Ad26 vector expressing Wuhan-strain SARS-CoV-2 spike.

This sequence joins TRBV18 and TRBJ1-2, with a possible D match to TRBD1 (5 bases). The sample in question was peripheral blood, obtained in a trial of Ad26.COV2.S vaccine versus placebo. This clonotype was obtained from a person between 18 and 60 years old who received the Ad26.COV2.S COVID-19 vaccine or a placebo. In DNA form, the CDR3 reads TGTGCCAGCTCACTCGATAAGGGACGCTATGGCTACACCTTC. Residues: CASSLDKGRYGYTF.